These T cell receptor beta chains were read from a single sample in a study of early T cells in non-severe SARS-CoV-2 infection. TCRdb re-analysed the 5' RACE reads in MiXCR, keeping a single row per CDR3 protein. The profile shows roughly 32,000 distinct CDR3 sequences, 6% to 7% of them singletons. Sequencing input: whole blood. The receptors were gathered from an adult who was a healthcare worker with PCR-confirmed SARS-CoV-2 infection or an uninfected control (not recorded which). Each CDR3 is given with its conserved first and last residue. The order of the fields is D gene, J gene, V gene, clone size, CDR3 DNA, CDR3 protein. A D gene is named only where the DNA matches it firmly. The listing skips clone size in some rows; elsewhere it reads once, few, many or a size class.

d_gene: .; j_gene: TRBJ2-7; v_gene: TRBV19; abundance: many; CDR3nt: TGTGCCAGTAGTACCCAGTCCTACGAGCAGTACTTC; CDR3aa: CASSTQSYEQYF
d_gene: TRBD1; j_gene: TRBJ1-4; v_gene: TRBV4-3; abundance: many; CDR3nt: TGCGCCAGCAGCCGCGGGACAGGGGTATTGGCTAATGAAAAACTGTTTTTT; CDR3aa: CASSRGTGVLANEKLFF
d_gene: TRBD2; j_gene: TRBJ2-7; v_gene: TRBV5-4; abundance: many; CDR3nt: TGTGCCAGCAGCTTGGTTCCTAGCGGGGGAGCAGGCGAGCAGTACTTC; CDR3aa: CASSLVPSGGAGEQYF
d_gene: .; j_gene: TRBJ2-7; v_gene: TRBV7-9; abundance: many; CDR3nt: TGTGCCAGCAGCTTAGACGAGGGCGAGCAGTACTTC; CDR3aa: CASSLDEGEQYF
d_gene: TRBD1; j_gene: TRBJ2-2; v_gene: TRBV11-1; abundance: .; CDR3nt: TGTGCCAGCAGCCCCACATCTGGACAGGGTACGAACACCGGGGAGCTGTTTTTT; CDR3aa: CASSPTSGQGTNTGELFF
d_gene: .; j_gene: TRBJ2-7; v_gene: TRBV4-2; abundance: many; CDR3nt: TGTGCCAGCAGCGCCCGCGTGGGGGTCGAATACGAGCAGTACTTC; CDR3aa: CASSARVGVEYEQYF
d_gene: TRBD1; j_gene: TRBJ1-2; v_gene: TRBV25-1; abundance: many; CDR3nt: TGTGCCAGCAGTAAGGGACAGGGGGCGACCGGCTACACCTTC; CDR3aa: CASSKGQGATGYTF
d_gene: .; j_gene: TRBJ2-2; v_gene: TRBV7-2; abundance: many; CDR3nt: TGTGCCAGCAGCTTAGCCCCCAGACAGCTGAACACCGGGGAGCTGTTTTTT; CDR3aa: CASSLAPRQLNTGELFF
d_gene: .; j_gene: TRBJ1-2; v_gene: TRBV5-1; abundance: many; CDR3nt: TGCGCCAGCAGCTCAACGACAGGCAACTATGGCTACACCTTC; CDR3aa: CASSSTTGNYGYTF
d_gene: .; j_gene: TRBJ2-1; v_gene: TRBV11-2; abundance: many; CDR3nt: TGTGCCAGCAGCCCCAAGGTGGGGAAAGACAATGAGCAGTTCTTC; CDR3aa: CASSPKVGKDNEQFF
d_gene: .; j_gene: TRBJ2-5; v_gene: TRBV10-3; abundance: many; CDR3nt: TGTGCCATCAGTGGGGGAGTCTCAGAGACCCAGTACTTC; CDR3aa: CAISGGVSETQYF
d_gene: .; j_gene: TRBJ1-1; v_gene: TRBV18; abundance: many; CDR3nt: TGTGCCAGCTCACCGTCGGGACCCTACCAAAACACTGAAGCTTTCTTT; CDR3aa: CASSPSGPYQNTEAFF
d_gene: TRBD1; j_gene: TRBJ2-7; v_gene: TRBV6-2/TRBV6-3; abundance: many; CDR3nt: TGTGCCAGCAGTTACGCCGGGACAGCTAACTACGAGCAGTACTTC; CDR3aa: CASSYAGTANYEQYF
d_gene: TRBD1; j_gene: TRBJ1-1; v_gene: TRBV4-3; abundance: many; CDR3nt: TGCGCCAGCAGCGGAGGGGGGACAGGTGGATTCACTGAAGCTTTCTTT; CDR3aa: CASSGGGTGGFTEAFF
d_gene: .; j_gene: TRBJ2-7; v_gene: TRBV28; abundance: many; CDR3nt: TGTGCCAGCAGTGCCTACAGGGATTCCTCCTACGAGCAGTACTTC; CDR3aa: CASSAYRDSSYEQYF
d_gene: .; j_gene: TRBJ2-1; v_gene: TRBV3-1; abundance: many; CDR3nt: TGTGCCAGCAGCCAGTTAGTGGTCTCCTACAATGAGCAGTTCTTC; CDR3aa: CASSQLVVSYNEQFF
d_gene: TRBD1; j_gene: TRBJ1-6; v_gene: TRBV10-2; abundance: .; CDR3nt: TGCGCCAGCAGTGGGGGAGAACAGGGGGGCGTGGATTCACCCCTCCACTTT; CDR3aa: CASSGGEQGGVDSPLHF
d_gene: .; j_gene: TRBJ2-3; v_gene: TRBV19; abundance: many; CDR3nt: TGTGCCAGTAGTTTAGGGTCGGGCGCTCCGCAGTATTTT; CDR3aa: CASSLGSGAPQYF
d_gene: TRBD1; j_gene: TRBJ2-6; v_gene: TRBV30; abundance: many; CDR3nt: TGTGCCTGGAGAGGGACAGGTGGGGCCAACGTCCTGACTTTC; CDR3aa: CAWRGTGGANVLTF
d_gene: .; j_gene: TRBJ1-5; v_gene: TRBV2; abundance: many; CDR3nt: TGTGCCAGCGAGGGGAGGCGAAAACAGGCCCAGCATTTT; CDR3aa: CASEGRRKQAQHF
d_gene: .; j_gene: TRBJ2-2; v_gene: TRBV5-5; abundance: many; CDR3nt: TGTGCCAGCAGCGGCGATTTGGGGACCTCGAACACCGGGGAGCTGTTTTTT; CDR3aa: CASSGDLGTSNTGELFF
d_gene: .; j_gene: TRBJ1-3; v_gene: TRBV6-6; abundance: many; CDR3nt: TGTGCCAGCAGAAGCGGGGGATCTGAAAACACCATATATTTT; CDR3aa: CASRSGGSENTIYF
d_gene: TRBD2; j_gene: TRBJ2-5; v_gene: TRBV5-4; abundance: medium-sized; CDR3nt: TGTGCCAGCAGCTTGGAGCGGGGGAAAGAGACCCAGTACTTC; CDR3aa: CASSLERGKETQYF
d_gene: .; j_gene: TRBJ1-6; v_gene: TRBV6-5; abundance: many; CDR3nt: TGTGCCAGCAGTTTCCACGGACAGAATAATTCACCCCTCCACTTT; CDR3aa: CASSFHGQNNSPLHF
d_gene: .; j_gene: TRBJ2-5; v_gene: TRBV9; abundance: few; CDR3nt: TGTGCCAGCAGCGGTGGACACGCGGAGACCCAGTACTTC; CDR3aa: CASSGGHAETQYF
d_gene: .; j_gene: TRBJ1-1; v_gene: TRBV11-3; abundance: many; CDR3nt: TGTGCCAGCAGCCCTCTTCTAAGGGGAACTGAAGCTTTCTTT; CDR3aa: CASSPLLRGTEAFF
d_gene: TRBD1; j_gene: TRBJ1-2; v_gene: TRBV28; abundance: .; CDR3nt: TGTGCCAGCAATTCGGGACAGGGTGTCGCGGGTTATGGCTACACCTTC; CDR3aa: CASNSGQGVAGYGYTF
d_gene: TRBD1; j_gene: TRBJ2-7; v_gene: TRBV9; abundance: many; CDR3nt: TGTGCCAGCAGCCCCAGACAGGGGTACGAGCAGTACTTC; CDR3aa: CASSPRQGYEQYF
d_gene: .; j_gene: TRBJ2-5; v_gene: TRBV15; abundance: few; CDR3nt: TGTGCCACCAGCAGAGACAGGGCCCAAGAGACCCAGTACTTC; CDR3aa: CATSRDRAQETQYF
d_gene: .; j_gene: TRBJ2-1; v_gene: TRBV7-2; abundance: few; CDR3nt: TGTGCCAGCAGTCGGCCAATGACCGGGACGTACAACAATGAGCAGTTCTTC; CDR3aa: CASSRPMTGTYNNEQFF
d_gene: TRBD1; j_gene: TRBJ1-1; v_gene: TRBV28; abundance: .; CDR3nt: TGTGCCAGCAGTCCAGGGGGCGCGGGCACTGAAGCTTTCTTT; CDR3aa: CASSPGGAGTEAFF
d_gene: TRBD2; j_gene: TRBJ2-1; v_gene: TRBV6-6; abundance: many; CDR3nt: TGTGCCAGCATCGACGGGGCAGCGGGGACGAATGAGCAGTTCTTC; CDR3aa: CASIDGAAGTNEQFF
d_gene: .; j_gene: TRBJ1-3; v_gene: TRBV6-1; abundance: many; CDR3nt: TGTGCCAGCAGTGCCCTGTTCTCTGGAAACACCATATATTTT; CDR3aa: CASSALFSGNTIYF
d_gene: .; j_gene: TRBJ2-1; v_gene: TRBV21-1; abundance: .; CDR3nt: TGTGCCAGCAGCAAACCCCCGAATGAGCAGTTCTTC; CDR3aa: CASSKPPNEQFF
d_gene: .; j_gene: TRBJ2-3; v_gene: TRBV7-2; abundance: .; CDR3nt: TGTGCCAGCTGGAGCACAGATACGCAGTATTTT; CDR3aa: CASWSTDTQYF
d_gene: .; j_gene: TRBJ2-1; v_gene: TRBV5-1; abundance: many; CDR3nt: TGCGCCAGCAGCTTGGAGTACAATGAGCAGTTCTTC; CDR3aa: CASSLEYNEQFF
d_gene: TRBD2; j_gene: TRBJ2-1; v_gene: TRBV24-1; abundance: many; CDR3nt: TGTGCCACCAGTGTTCGTGGACTAGGGAGCTCCTACAATGAGCAGTTCTTC; CDR3aa: CATSVRGLGSSYNEQFF
d_gene: .; j_gene: TRBJ1-1; v_gene: TRBV12-3/TRBV12-4; abundance: .; CDR3nt: TGTGCCAGCAGTTTACTAAGGCAGAACACTGAAGCTTTCTTT; CDR3aa: CASSLLRQNTEAFF
d_gene: .; j_gene: TRBJ2-7; v_gene: TRBV18; abundance: .; CDR3nt: TGTGCCAGCTCACCACCAGGCAGTAGTGGTGAGCAGTACTTC; CDR3aa: CASSPPGSSGEQYF
d_gene: TRBD2; j_gene: TRBJ2-1; v_gene: TRBV12-3/TRBV12-4; abundance: .; CDR3nt: TGTGCCAGCAGCGCAAGGACTAGCGGGAGATCTGTGCAGTTCTTC; CDR3aa: CASSARTSGRSVQFF
d_gene: TRBD2; j_gene: TRBJ2-3; v_gene: TRBV7-9; abundance: .; CDR3nt: TGTGCCAGCAGCCTAACTAGCGGGAGGTATACTTGCACAGATACGCAGTATTTT; CDR3aa: CASSLTSGRYTCTDTQYF
d_gene: .; j_gene: TRBJ2-2; v_gene: TRBV5-1; abundance: .; CDR3nt: TGCGCCAGCAAAATCGAGGCAGGGACAAACACCGGGGAGCTGTTTTTT; CDR3aa: CASKIEAGTNTGELFF
d_gene: TRBD2; j_gene: TRBJ2-1; v_gene: TRBV20-1; abundance: many; CDR3nt: TGCAGTGCCCCGACGGGACTAGCGGGGGGTAGAGGTAATGAGCAGTTCTTC; CDR3aa: CSAPTGLAGGRGNEQFF
d_gene: .; j_gene: TRBJ1-4; v_gene: TRBV12-3/TRBV12-4; abundance: many; CDR3nt: TGTGCCAGCAGCCACGCGGGGACGGTCAATGAAAAACTGTTTTTT; CDR3aa: CASSHAGTVNEKLFF
d_gene: TRBD2; j_gene: TRBJ2-7; v_gene: TRBV14; abundance: many; CDR3nt: TGTGCCAGCAGCCCCGATAGCGGGAGCTCCTACGAGCAGTACTTC; CDR3aa: CASSPDSGSSYEQYF
d_gene: .; j_gene: TRBJ1-4; v_gene: TRBV4-3; abundance: many; CDR3nt: TGCGCCAGCAGCCAATGGCTATCTACAACTAATGAAAAACTGTTTTTT; CDR3aa: CASSQWLSTTNEKLFF
d_gene: .; j_gene: TRBJ2-5; v_gene: TRBV11-3; abundance: .; CDR3nt: TGTGCCAGCAGCCCCGGACACGGGGGCGAGACCCAGTACTTC; CDR3aa: CASSPGHGGETQYF
d_gene: .; j_gene: TRBJ1-4; v_gene: TRBV12-3/TRBV12-4; abundance: many; CDR3nt: TGTGCCAGCAGTCTCCGGGTTCCTAATGAAAAACTGTTTTTT; CDR3aa: CASSLRVPNEKLFF
d_gene: .; j_gene: TRBJ2-7; v_gene: TRBV18; abundance: many; CDR3nt: TGTGCCAGCTCACCACGGGACTGGTCCTACGAGCAGTACTTC; CDR3aa: CASSPRDWSYEQYF
d_gene: TRBD2; j_gene: TRBJ2-3; v_gene: TRBV12-3/TRBV12-4; abundance: many; CDR3nt: TGTGCCAGCACTTCGGGACTAGCTTACACAGATACGCAGTATTTT; CDR3aa: CASTSGLAYTDTQYF
d_gene: .; j_gene: TRBJ1-5; v_gene: TRBV7-4; abundance: few; CDR3nt: TGTGCCAGCAGCCCCGAGTCGTGGGAATATAGCAATCAGCCCCAGCATTTT; CDR3aa: CASSPESWEYSNQPQHF
d_gene: TRBD2; j_gene: TRBJ2-4; v_gene: TRBV12-3/TRBV12-4; abundance: .; CDR3nt: TGTGCCAGCAGTTTAGGCGGGGGGGGACTCAACATTCAGTACTTC; CDR3aa: CASSLGGGGLNIQYF
d_gene: .; j_gene: TRBJ2-1; v_gene: TRBV29-1; abundance: many; CDR3nt: TGCAGCGTTGGAGTCAGGTGGGGGCTTACATACAATGAGCAGTTCTTC; CDR3aa: CSVGVRWGLTYNEQFF
d_gene: TRBD1; j_gene: TRBJ1-2; v_gene: TRBV5-6; abundance: many; CDR3nt: TGTGCCAGCAGCTCGGGACAGGGGGCCGTTGGCTACACCTTC; CDR3aa: CASSSGQGAVGYTF
d_gene: .; j_gene: TRBJ2-1; v_gene: TRBV6-6; abundance: many; CDR3nt: TGTGCCAGCAGTTACCAGGGGCCTGCCTCCTACAATGAGCAGTTCTTC; CDR3aa: CASSYQGPASYNEQFF
d_gene: TRBD1; j_gene: TRBJ1-5; v_gene: TRBV20-1; abundance: many; CDR3nt: TGCAGTGCTCAACAGGGGGTGGGGTATAGCAATCAGCCCCAGCATTTT; CDR3aa: CSAQQGVGYSNQPQHF
d_gene: .; j_gene: TRBJ1-5; v_gene: TRBV7-9; abundance: many; CDR3nt: TGTGCCAGCAGCTTAGAGGCAGGGCGAGGCAATCAGCCCCAGCATTTT; CDR3aa: CASSLEAGRGNQPQHF